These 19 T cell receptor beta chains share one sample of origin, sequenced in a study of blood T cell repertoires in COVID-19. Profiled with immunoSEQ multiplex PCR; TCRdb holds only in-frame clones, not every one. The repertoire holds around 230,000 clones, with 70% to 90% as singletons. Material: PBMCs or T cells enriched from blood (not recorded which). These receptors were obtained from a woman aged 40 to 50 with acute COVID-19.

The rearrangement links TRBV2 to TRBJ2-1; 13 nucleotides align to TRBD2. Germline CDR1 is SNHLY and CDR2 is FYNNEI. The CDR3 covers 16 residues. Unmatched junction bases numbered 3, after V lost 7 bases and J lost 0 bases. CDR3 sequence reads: CASTGTSGTSYNEQFF. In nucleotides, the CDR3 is TGTGCCAGCACAGGGACTAGCGGGACCTCCTACAATGAGCAGTTCTTC.

The CDR3: CASSLGGTTGELFF. The CDR3 DNA is TGTGCCAGCAGCCTCGGGGGAACCACCGGGGAGCTGTTTTTT. This chain links TRBV3-1 (or the pseudogene TRBV3-2) with TRBJ2-2; the D gene is possibly TRBD2 (6 bases). CDR1 is LGHDT and CDR2 is YNNKEL in the germline V gene (reference sequence). V was shortened by 4 bases and J by 4 bases, with 10 bases between the two germline ends. The CDR3 sequence is 14 residues long.

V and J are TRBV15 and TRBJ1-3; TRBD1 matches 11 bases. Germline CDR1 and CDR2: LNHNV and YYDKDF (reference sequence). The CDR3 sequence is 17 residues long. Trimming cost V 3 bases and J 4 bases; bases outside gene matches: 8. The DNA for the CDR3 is TGTGCCACCAGCAGCCCTGGACAGGGGGCAAGGGGAAACACCATATATTTT. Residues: CATSSPGQGARGNTIYF. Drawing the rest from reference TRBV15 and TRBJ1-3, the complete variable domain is DAMVIQNPRYQVTQFGKPVTLSCSQTLNHNVMYWYQQKSSQAPKLLFHYYDKDFNNEADTPDNFQSRRPNTSFCFLDIRSPGLGDTAMYLCATSSPGQGARGNTIYFGEGSWLTVV.

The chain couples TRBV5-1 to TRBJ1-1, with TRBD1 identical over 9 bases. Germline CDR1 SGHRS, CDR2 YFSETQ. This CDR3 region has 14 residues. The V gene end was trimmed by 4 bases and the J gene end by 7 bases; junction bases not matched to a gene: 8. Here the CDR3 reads CASSVGQGNSEAFF. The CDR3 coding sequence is TGCGCCAGCAGCGTTGGACAGGGGAATAGTGAAGCTTTCTTT.

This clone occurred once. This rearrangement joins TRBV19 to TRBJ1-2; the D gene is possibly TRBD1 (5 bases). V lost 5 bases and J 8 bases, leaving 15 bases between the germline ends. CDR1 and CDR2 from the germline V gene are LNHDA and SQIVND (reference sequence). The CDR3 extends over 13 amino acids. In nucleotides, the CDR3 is TGTGCCAGTAGTTTGGGACTACCTTCAGGCTACACCTTC. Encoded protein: CASSLGLPSGYTF.

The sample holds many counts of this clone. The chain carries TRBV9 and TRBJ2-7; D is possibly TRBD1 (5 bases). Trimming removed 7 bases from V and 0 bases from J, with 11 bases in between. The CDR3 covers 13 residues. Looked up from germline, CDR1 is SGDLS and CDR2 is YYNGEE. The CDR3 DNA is TGTGCCAGCTCAGGGTTAAACTCCTACGAGCAGTACTTC. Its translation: CASSGLNSYEQYF.

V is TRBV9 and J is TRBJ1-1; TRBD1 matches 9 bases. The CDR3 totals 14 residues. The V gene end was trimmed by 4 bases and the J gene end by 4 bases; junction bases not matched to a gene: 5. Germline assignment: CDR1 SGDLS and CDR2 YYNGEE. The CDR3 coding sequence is TGTGCCAGCAGCACCTCGGGACAGGGCACTGAAGCTTTCTTT. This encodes CASSTSGQGTEAFF.

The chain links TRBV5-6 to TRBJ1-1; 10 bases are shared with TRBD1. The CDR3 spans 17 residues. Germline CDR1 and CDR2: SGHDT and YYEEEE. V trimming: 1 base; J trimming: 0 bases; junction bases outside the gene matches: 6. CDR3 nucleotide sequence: TGTGCCAGCAGCTTGTTGGGGACAGGGGTAATGAACACTGAAGCTTTCTTT. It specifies CASSLLGTGVMNTEAFF.

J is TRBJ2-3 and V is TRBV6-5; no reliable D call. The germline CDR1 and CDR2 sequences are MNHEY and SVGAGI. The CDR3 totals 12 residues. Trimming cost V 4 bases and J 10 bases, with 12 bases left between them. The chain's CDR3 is CASSSEAWAQYF. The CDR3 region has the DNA TGTGCCAGCAGTTCCGAGGCCTGGGCGCAGTATTTT.

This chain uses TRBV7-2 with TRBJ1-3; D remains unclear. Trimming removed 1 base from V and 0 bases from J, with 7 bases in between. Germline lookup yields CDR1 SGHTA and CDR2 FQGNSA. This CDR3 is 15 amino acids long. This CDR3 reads CASSLVELSGNTIYF. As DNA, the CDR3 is TGTGCCAGCAGCTTAGTTGAGCTCTCTGGAAACACCATATATTTT.

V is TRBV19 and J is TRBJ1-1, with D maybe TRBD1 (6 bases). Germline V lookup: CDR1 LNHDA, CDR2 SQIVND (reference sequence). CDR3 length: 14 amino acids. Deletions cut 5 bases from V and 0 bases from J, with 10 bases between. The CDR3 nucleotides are TGTGCCAGTAGTCCCAGGGGCCTGAACACTGAAGCTTTCTTT. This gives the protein CASSPRGLNTEAFF.

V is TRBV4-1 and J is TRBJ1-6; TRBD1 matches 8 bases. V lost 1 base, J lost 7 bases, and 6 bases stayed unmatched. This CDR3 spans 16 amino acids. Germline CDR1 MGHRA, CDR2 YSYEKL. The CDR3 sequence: CASSQGTGFNNSPLHF. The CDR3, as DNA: TGCGCCAGCAGCCAAGGGACAGGGTTTAACAATTCACCCCTCCACTTT.

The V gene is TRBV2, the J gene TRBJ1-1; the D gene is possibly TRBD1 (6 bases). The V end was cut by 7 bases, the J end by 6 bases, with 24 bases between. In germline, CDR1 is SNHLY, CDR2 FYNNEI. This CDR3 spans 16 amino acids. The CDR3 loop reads CASNPQGINSRAEAFF. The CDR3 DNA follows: TGTGCCAGCAATCCACAGGGTATTAATTCTAGGGCTGAAGCTTTCTTT.

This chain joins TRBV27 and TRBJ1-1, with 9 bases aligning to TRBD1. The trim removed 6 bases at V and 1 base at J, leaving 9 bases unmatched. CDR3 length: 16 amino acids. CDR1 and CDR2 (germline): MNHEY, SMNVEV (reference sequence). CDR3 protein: CASRYITGGWNTEAFF. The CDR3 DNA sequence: TGTGCCAGCAGATACATTACAGGGGGCTGGAACACTGAAGCTTTCTTT.

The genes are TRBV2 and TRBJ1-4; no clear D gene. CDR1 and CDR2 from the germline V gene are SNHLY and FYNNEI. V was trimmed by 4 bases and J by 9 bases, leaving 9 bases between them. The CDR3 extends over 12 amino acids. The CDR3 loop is CASSVGRKKLFF. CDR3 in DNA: TGTGCCAGCAGTGTAGGGAGAAAAAAACTGTTTTTT.

This CDR3 is CASSFQGYTINEQFF. The CDR3, as DNA: TGTGCCAGCAGTTTCCAGGGGTATACAATTAATGAGCAGTTCTTC. The chain joins TRBV27 to TRBJ2-1, with a tentative D call TRBD1 (6 bases). Trimming left V 3 bases short and J 7 bases short, with 16 bases between. The CDR3 has 15 amino acids. Germline V lookup: CDR1 MNHEY, CDR2 SMNVEV (reference sequence).

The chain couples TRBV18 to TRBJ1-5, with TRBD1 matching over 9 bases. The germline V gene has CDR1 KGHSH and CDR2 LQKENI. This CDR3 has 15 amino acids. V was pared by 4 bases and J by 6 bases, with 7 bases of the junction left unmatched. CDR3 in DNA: TGTGCCAGCTCACGCGGACAGGGGATATCTCAGCCCCAGCATTTT. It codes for CASSRGQGISQPQHF.

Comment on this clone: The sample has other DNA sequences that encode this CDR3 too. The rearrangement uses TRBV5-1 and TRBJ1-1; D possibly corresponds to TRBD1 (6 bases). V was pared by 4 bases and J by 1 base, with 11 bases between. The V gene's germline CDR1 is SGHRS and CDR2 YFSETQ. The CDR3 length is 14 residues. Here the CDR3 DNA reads TGCGCCAGCAGCCTGGGACAAACGAACACTGAAGCTTTCTTT. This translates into CASSLGQTNTEAFF.

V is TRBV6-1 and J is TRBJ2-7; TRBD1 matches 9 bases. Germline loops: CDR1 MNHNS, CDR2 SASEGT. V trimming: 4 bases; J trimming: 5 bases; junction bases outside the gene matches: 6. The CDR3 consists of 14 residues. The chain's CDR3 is CASSGGQGIHEQYF. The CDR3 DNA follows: TGTGCCAGCAGTGGGGGACAGGGCATCCACGAGCAGTACTTC.